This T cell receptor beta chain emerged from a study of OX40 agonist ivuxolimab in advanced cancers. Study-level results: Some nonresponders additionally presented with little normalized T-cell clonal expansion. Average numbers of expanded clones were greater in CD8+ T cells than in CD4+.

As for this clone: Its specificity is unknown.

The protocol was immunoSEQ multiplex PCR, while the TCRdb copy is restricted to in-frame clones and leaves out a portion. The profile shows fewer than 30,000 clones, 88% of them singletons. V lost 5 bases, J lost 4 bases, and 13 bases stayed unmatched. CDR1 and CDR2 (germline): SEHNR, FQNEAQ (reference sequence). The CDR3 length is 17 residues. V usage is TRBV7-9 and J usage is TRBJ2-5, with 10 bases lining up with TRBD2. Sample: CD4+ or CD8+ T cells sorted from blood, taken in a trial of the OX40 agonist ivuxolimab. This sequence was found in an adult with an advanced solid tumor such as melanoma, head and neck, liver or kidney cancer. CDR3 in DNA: TGTGCCAGCAGCCCCGCTACCCCGGGACTAGCGATAGAGACCCAGTACTTC. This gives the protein CASSPATPGLAIETQYF.